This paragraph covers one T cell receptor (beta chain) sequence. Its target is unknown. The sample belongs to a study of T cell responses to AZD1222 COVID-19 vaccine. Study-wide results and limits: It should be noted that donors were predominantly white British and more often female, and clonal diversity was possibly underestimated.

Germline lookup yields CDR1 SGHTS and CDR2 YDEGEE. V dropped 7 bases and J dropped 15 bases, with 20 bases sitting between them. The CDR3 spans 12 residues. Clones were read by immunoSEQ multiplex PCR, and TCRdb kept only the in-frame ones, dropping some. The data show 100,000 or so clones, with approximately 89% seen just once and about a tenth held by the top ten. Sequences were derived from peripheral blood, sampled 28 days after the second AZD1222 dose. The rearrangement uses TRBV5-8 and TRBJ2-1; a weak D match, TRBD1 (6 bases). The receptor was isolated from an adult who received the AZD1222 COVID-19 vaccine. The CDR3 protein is CASARSRGYLFF. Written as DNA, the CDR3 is TGTGCCAGCGCACGTTCTAGGGGGTATTTGTTCTTC.